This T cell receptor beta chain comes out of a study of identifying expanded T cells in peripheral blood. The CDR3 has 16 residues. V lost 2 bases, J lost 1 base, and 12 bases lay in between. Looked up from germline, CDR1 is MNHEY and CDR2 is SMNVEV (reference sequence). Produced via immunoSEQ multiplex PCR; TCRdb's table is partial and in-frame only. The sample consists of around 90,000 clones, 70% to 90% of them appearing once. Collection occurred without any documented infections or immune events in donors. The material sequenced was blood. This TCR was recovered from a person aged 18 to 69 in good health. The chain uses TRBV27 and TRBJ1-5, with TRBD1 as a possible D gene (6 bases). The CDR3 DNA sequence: TGTGCCAGCAGTTTAGGTGACAGGTCGAGCAATCAGCCCCAGCATTTT. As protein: CASSLGDRSSNQPQHF.